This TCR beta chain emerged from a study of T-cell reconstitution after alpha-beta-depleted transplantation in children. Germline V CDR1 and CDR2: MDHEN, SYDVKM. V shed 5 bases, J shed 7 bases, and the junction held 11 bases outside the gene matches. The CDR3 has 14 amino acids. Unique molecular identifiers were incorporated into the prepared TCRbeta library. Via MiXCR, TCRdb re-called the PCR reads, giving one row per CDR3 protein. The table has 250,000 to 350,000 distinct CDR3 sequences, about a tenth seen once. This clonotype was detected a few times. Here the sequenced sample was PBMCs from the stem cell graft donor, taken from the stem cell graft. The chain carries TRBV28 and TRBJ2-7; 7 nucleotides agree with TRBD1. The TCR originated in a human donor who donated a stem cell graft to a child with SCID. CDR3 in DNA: TGTGCCAGCAGTCCCCCGGACAGGACTCATGAGCAGTACTTC. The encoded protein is CASSPPDRTHEQYF.